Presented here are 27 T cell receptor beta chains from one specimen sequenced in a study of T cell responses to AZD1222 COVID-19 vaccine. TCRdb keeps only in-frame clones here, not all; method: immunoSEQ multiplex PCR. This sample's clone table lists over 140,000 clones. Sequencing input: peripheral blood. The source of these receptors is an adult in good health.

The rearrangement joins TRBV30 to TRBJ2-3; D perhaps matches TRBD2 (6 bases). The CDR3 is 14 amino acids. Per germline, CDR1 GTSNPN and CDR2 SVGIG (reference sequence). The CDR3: CARSVAGMLDTQYF. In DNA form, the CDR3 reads TGTGCTCGGAGTGTGGCGGGGATGTTAGATACGCAGTATTTT.

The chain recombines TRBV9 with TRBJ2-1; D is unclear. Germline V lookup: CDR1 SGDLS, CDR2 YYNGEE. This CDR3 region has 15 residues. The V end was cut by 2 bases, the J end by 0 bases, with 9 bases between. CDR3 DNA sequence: TGTGCCAGCAGCGTGCGAACTAACTCCTACAATGAGCAGTTCTTC. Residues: CASSVRTNSYNEQFF.

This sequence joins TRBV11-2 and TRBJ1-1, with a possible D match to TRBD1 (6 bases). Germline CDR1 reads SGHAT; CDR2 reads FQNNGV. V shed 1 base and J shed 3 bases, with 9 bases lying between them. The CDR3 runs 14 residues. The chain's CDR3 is CASSLGGLHTEAFF. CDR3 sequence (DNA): TGTGCCAGCAGCTTAGGGGGGCTTCACACTGAAGCTTTCTTT.

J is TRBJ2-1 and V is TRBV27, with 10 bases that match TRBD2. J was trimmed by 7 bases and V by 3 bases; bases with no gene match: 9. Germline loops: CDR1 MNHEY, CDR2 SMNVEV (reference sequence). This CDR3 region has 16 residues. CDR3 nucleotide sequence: TGTGCCAGCAGTTTCCTCCTCAGCGGGGGGGTTAATGAGCAGTTCTTC. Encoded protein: CASSFLLSGGVNEQFF.

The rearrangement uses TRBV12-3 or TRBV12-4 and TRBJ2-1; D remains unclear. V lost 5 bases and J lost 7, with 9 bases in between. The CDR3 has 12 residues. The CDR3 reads CASSPRLNEQFF. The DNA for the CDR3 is TGTGCCAGCAGTCCGCGGTTGAATGAGCAGTTCTTC.

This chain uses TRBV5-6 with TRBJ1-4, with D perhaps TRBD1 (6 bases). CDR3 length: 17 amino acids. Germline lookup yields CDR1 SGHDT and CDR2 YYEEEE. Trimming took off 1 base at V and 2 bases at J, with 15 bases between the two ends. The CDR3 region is CASSLTGPSRTNEKLFF. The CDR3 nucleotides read TGTGCCAGCAGCTTGACAGGGCCAAGCCGGACTAATGAAAAACTGTTTTTT.

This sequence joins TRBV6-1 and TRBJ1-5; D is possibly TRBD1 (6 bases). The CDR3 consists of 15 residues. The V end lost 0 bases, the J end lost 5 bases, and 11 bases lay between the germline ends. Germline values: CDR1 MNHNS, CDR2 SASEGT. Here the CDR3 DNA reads TGTGCCAGCAGTGAAGCAAGAGGGGGTGATCAGCCCCAGCATTTT. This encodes CASSEARGGDQPQHF.

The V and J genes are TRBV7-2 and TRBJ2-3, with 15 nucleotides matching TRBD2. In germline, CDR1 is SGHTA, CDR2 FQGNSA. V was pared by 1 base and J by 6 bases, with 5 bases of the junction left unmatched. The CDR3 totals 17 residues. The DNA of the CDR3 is TGTGCCAGCAGCTTAGGGACTAGCGGGGGGGCCTATGATACGCAGTATTTT. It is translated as CASSLGTSGGAYDTQYF.

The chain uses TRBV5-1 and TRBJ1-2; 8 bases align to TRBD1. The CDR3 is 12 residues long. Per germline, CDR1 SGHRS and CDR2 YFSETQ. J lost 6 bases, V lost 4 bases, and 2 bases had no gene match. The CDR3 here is CASSQTGDGYTF. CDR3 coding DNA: TGCGCCAGCAGCCAGACAGGGGATGGCTACACCTTC.

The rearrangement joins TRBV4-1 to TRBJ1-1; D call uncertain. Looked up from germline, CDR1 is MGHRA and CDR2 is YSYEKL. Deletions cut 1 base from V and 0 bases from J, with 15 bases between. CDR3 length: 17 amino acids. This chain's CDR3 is CASSQVRALVLNTEAFF. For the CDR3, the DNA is TGCGCCAGCAGCCAAGTCCGGGCCCTCGTGTTGAACACTGAAGCTTTCTTT.

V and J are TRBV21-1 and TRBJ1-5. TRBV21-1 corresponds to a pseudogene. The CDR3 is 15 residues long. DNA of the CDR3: TGTGCCAGCAGCAAAGGGGGACGGATCAATCAGCCCCAGCATTTT. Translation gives CASSKGGRINQPQHF.

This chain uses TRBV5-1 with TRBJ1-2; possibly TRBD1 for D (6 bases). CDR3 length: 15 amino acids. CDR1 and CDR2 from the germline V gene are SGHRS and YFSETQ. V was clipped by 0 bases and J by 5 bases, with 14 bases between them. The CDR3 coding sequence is TGCGCCAGCAGCTTGGGCTGGACAGAAGCTTATGGCTACACCTTC. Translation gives CASSLGWTEAYGYTF.

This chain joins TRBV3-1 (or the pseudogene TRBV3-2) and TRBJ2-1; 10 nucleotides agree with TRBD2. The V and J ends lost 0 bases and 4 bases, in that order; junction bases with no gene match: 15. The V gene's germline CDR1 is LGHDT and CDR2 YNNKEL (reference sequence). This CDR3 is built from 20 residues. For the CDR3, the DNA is TGTGCCAGCAGCCAAGATGCGATAGCGGGGGGCCTCCCCCAATACAATGAGCAGTTCTTC. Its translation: CASSQDAIAGGLPQYNEQFF.

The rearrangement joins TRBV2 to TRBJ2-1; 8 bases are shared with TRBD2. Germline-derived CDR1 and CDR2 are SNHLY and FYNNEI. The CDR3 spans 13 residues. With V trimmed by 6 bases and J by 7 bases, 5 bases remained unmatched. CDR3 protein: CASRVGGANEQFF. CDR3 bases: TGTGCCAGCAGAGTCGGGGGGGCGAATGAGCAGTTCTTC.

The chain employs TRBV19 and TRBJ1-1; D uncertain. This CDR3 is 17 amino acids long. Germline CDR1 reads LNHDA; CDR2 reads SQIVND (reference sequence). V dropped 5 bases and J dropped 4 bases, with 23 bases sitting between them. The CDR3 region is CASSGSGVRRMGTEAFF. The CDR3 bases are TGTGCCAGTAGTGGGTCCGGGGTTCGTAGGATGGGCACTGAAGCTTTCTTT.

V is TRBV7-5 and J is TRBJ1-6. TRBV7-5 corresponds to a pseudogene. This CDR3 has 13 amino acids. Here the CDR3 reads CARSLRPPKALHF. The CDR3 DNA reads TGTGCCAGAAGCCTCCGACCCCCCAAGGCCCTCCACTTT.

CDR3 nucleotide sequence: TGTGCCAGCAGTTTATCCACTAGCGGGGGTGCCTCCTTAGCCAAAAACATTCAGTACTTC. Its translation is CASSLSTSGGASLAKNIQYF. The chain combines TRBV28 with TRBJ2-4; TRBD2 matches 11 bases. The CDR3 consists of 20 residues. Germline CDR1 and CDR2: MDHEN and SYDVKM. V was pared by 1 base and J by 0 bases, with 11 bases of the junction left unmatched.

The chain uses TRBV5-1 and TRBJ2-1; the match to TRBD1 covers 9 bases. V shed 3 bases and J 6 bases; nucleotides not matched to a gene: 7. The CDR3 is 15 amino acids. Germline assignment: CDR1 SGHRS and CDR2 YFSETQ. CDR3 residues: CASSSGQGPFNEQFF. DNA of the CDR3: TGCGCCAGCAGCTCGGGACAGGGACCTTTCAATGAGCAGTTCTTC.

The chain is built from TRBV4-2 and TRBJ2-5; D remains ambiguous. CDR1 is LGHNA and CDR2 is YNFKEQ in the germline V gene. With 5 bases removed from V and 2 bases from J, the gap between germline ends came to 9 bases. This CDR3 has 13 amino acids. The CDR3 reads CASSNNEQETQYF. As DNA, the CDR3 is TGTGCCAGCAGCAACAACGAGCAAGAGACCCAGTACTTC.

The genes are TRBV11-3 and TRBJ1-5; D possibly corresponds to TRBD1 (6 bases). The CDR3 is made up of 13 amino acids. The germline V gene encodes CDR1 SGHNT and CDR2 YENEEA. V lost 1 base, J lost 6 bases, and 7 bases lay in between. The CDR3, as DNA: TGTGCCAGCAGCTTAGGAGGGGGTCAGCCCCAGCATTTT. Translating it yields CASSLGGGQPQHF. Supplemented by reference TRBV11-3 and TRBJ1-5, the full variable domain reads EAGVVQSPRYKIIEKKQPVAFWCNPISGHNTLYWYLQNLGQGPELLIRYENEEAVDDSQLPKDRFSAERLKGVDSTLKIQPAELGDSAVYLCASSLGGGQPQHFGDGTRLSIL.

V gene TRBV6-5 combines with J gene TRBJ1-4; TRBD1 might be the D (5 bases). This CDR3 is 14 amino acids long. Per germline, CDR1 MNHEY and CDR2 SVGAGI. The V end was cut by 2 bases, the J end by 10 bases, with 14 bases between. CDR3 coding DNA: TGTGCCAGCAGTTACGAGCGTAGGGGTCGAAAACTGTTTTTT. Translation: CASSYERRGRKLFF.

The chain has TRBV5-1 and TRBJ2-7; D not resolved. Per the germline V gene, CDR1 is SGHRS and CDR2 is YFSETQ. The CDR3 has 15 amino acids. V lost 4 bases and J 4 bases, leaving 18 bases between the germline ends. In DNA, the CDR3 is TGCGCCAGCAGCCGCAAGAGCCCGTTAGATTACGAGCAGTACTTC. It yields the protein CASSRKSPLDYEQYF.

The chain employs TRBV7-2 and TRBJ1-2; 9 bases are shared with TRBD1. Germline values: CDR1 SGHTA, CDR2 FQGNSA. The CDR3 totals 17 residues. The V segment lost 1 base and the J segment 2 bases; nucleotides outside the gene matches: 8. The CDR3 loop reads CASSLGPGQGRNYGYTF. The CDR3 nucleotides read TGTGCCAGCAGCTTAGGACCGGGACAGGGTCGGAACTATGGCTACACCTTC. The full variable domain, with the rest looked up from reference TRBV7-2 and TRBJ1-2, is GAGVSQSPSNKVTEKGKDVELRCDPISGHTALYWYRQSLGQGLEFLIYFQGNSAPDKSGLPSDRFSAERTGGSVSTLTIQRTQQEDSAVYLCASSLGPGQGRNYGYTFGSGTRLTVV.

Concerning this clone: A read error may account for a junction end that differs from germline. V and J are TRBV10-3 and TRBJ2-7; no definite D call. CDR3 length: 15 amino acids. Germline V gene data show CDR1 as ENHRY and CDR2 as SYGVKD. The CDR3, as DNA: TGTGCCATCAGTGAGGAGGCTTCCCAGTCCTCCGAGCAGTACTTC. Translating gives CAISEEASQSSEQYF.

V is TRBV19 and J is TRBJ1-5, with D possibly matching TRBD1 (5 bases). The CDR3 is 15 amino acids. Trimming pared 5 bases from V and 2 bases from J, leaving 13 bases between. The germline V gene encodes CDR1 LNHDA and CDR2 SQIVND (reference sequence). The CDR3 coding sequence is TGTGCCAGTAGTTCCTGGACATATGGCAATCAGCCCCAGCATTTT. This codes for CASSSWTYGNQPQHF. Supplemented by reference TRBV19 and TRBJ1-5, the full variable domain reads DGGITQSPKYLFRKEGQNVTLSCEQNLNHDAMYWYRQDPGQGLRLIYYSQIVNDFQKGDIAEGYSVSREKKESFPLTVTSAQKNPTAFYLCASSSWTYGNQPQHFGDGTRLSIL.

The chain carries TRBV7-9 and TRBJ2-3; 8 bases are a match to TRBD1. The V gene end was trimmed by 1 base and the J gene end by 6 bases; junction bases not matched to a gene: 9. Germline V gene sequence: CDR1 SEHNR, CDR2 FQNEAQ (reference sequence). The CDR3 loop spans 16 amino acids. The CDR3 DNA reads TGTGCCAGCAGCTTAGTCCCGGGACAGGTTCGGGATACGCAGTATTTT. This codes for CASSLVPGQVRDTQYF. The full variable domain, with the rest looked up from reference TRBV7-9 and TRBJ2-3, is DTGVSQNPRHKITKRGQNVTFRCDPISEHNRLYWYRQTLGQGPEFLTYFQNEAQLEKSRLLSDRFSAERPKGSFSTLEIQRTEQGDSAMYLCASSLVPGQVRDTQYFGPGTRLTVL.

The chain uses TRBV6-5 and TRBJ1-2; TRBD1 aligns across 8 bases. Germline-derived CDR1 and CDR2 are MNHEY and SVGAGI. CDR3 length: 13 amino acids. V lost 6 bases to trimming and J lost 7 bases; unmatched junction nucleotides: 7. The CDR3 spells CASRQGGLFGYTF. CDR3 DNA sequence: TGTGCCAGCAGACAGGGGGGATTGTTTGGCTACACCTTC.